This TCR beta chain emerged from a study of blood T cells in healthy people across ages. Study-wide results and caveats: Long-lived donors had more naive CD4+ cells and higher diversity than aged donors.

This clonotype was seen a few times. Its specificity is not known. Germline and junction disagree at one end, which may indicate a read error. This CDR3 is 13 amino acids long. Germline loops: CDR1 KGHDR, CDR2 SFDVKD. The authors ran a second PCR of 7 to 11 cycles using a sample-barcoded 5' primer and a J-beta primer mix. A 12-random-nucleotide template-switch adaptor tagged each cDNA molecule. TCRdb redid the calling of the 5' RACE reads with MiXCR, one entry per CDR3 protein. The sample yields under 2 million distinct CDR3 sequences, roughly a third seen once. The chain recombines TRBV24-1 with TRBJ2-3, with D unresolved. The sample comprised blood. This TCR was recovered from a woman aged 25 to 45 in good health. The CDR3: CAASDSVTDTQYF. The CDR3 coding sequence is TGTGCCGCCAGTGATTCCGTCACAGATACGCAGTATTTT.